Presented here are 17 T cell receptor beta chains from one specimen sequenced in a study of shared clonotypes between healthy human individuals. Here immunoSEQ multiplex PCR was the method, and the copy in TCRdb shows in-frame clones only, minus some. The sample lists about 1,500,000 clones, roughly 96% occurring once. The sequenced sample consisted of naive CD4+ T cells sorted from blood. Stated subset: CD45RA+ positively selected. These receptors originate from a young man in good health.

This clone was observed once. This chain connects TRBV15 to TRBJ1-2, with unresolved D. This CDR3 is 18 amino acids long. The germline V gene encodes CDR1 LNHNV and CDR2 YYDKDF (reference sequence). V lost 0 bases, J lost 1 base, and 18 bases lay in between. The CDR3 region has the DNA TGTGCCACCAGCAGAGATCCCTCTGCACGGTCCCTTAACTATGGCTACACCTTC. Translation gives CATSRDPSARSLNYGYTF.

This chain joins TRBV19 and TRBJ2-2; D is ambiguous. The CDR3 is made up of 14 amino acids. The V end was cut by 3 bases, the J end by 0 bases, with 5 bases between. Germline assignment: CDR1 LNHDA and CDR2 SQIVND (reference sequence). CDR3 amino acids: CASSIATNTGELFF. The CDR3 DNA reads TGTGCCAGTAGTATCGCTACGAACACCGGGGAGCTGTTTTTT.

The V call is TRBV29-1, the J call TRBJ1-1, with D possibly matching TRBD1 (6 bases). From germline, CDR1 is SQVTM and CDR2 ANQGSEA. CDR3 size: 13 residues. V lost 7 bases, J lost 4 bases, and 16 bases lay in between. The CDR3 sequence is CSAEVKGGTEAFF. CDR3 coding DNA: TGCAGCGCCGAAGTTAAGGGGGGCACTGAAGCTTTCTTT.

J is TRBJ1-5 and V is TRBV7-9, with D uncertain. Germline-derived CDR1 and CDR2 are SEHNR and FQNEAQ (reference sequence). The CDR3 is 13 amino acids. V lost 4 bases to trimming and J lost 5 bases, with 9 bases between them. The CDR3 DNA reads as TGTGCCAGCAGCTCAGGCGAGTATCAGCCCCAGCATTTT. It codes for CASSSGEYQPQHF.

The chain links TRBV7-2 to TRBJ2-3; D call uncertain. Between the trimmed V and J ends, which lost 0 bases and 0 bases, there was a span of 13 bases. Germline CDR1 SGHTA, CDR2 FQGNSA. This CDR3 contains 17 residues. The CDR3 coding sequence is TGTGCCAGCAGCTTAGCGTTGCGGTTCACTAGCACAGATACGCAGTATTTT. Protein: CASSLALRFTSTDTQYF.

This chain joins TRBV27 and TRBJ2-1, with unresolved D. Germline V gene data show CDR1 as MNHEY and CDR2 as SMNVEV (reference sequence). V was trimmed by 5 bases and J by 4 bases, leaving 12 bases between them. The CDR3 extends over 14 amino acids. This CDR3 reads CASSHASEYNEQFF. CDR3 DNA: TGTGCCAGCAGTCACGCATCGGAGTACAATGAGCAGTTCTTC.

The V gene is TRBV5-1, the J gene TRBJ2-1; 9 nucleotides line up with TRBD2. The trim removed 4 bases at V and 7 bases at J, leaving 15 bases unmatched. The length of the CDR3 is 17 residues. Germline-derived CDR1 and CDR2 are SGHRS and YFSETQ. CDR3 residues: CASSPGASGTNLNEQFF. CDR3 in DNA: TGCGCCAGCAGCCCCGGGGCTAGCGGGACGAACCTTAATGAGCAGTTCTTC.

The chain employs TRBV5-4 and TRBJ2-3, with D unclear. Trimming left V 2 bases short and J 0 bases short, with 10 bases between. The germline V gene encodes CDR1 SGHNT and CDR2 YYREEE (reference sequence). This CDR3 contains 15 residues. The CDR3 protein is CASSLYGQSTDTQYF. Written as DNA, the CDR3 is TGTGCCAGCAGCTTATACGGCCAGAGCACAGATACGCAGTATTTT.

CDR3 in DNA: TGTGCCAGCAGTTTAGGAACTAGCGGGAGATTAAGAGGGTACGAGCAGTACTTC. This translates into CASSLGTSGRLRGYEQYF. The rearrangement joins TRBV28 to TRBJ2-7; the match to TRBD2 covers 11 bases. Trimming removed 2 bases from V and 4 bases from J; junction bases left unmatched: 13. The germline V gene has CDR1 MDHEN and CDR2 SYDVKM. The CDR3 totals 18 residues.

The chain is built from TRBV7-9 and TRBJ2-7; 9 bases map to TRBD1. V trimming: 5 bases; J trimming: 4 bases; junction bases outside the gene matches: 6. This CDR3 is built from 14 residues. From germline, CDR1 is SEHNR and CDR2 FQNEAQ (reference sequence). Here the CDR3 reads CASSPRDREYEQYF. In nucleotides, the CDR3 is TGTGCCAGCAGCCCCCGGGACAGGGAATACGAGCAGTACTTC.

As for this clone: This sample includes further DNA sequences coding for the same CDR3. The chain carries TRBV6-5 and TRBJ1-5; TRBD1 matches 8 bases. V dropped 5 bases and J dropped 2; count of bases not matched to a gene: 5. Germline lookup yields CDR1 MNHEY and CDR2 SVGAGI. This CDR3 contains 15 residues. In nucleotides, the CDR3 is TGTGCCAGCAGTCCCGGGACAGGAGGCAATCAGCCCCAGCATTTT. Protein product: CASSPGTGGNQPQHF.

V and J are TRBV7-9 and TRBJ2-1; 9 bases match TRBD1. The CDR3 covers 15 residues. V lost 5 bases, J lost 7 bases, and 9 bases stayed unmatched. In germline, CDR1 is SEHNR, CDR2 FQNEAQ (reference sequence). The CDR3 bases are TGTGCCAGCAGCCCGGGACAGGGAGGGTTGAATGAGCAGTTCTTC. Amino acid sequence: CASSPGQGGLNEQFF.

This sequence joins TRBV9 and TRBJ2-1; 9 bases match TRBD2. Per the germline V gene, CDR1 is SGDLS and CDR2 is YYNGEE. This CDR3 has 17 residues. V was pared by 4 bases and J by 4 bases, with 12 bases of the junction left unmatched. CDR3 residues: CASSQRSAGGVYNEQFF. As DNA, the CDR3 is TGTGCCAGCAGCCAAAGATCAGCGGGAGGCGTATACAATGAGCAGTTCTTC.

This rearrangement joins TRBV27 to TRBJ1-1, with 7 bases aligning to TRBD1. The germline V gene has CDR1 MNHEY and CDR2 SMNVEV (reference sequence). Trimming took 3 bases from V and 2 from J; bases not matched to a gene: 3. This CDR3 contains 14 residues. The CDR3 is CASSFRTGNTEAFF. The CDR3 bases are TGTGCCAGCAGTTTCCGGACAGGCAACACTGAAGCTTTCTTT.

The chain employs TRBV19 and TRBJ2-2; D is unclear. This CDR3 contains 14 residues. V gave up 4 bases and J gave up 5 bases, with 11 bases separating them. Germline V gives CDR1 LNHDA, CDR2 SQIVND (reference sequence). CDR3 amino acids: CASSTVGTTGELFF. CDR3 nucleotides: TGTGCCAGTAGTACGGTTGGTACAACCGGGGAGCTGTTTTTT.

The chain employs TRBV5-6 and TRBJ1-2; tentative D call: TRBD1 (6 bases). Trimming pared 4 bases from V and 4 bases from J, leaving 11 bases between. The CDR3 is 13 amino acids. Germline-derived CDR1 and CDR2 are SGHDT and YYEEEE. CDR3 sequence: CASSLGQFYGYTF. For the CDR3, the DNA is TGTGCCAGCAGCCTAGGACAGTTCTATGGCTACACCTTC.

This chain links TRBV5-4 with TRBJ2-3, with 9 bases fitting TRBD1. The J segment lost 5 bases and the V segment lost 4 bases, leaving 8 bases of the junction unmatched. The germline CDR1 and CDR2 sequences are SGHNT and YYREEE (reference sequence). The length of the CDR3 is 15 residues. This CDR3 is CASSLKQGAQDTQYF. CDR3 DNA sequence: TGTGCCAGCAGCCTAAAACAGGGGGCGCAAGATACGCAGTATTTT.